This TCR beta chain was sequenced in a study of vaccination effects on CD4 cells after COVID-19. Measured with immunoSEQ multiplex PCR; TCRdb has only the in-frame clones, and not every one. The data show fewer than 35,000 clones, 70% seen once. As regards this clone: What it binds is not known.

Following culture for more than 9 days, CD4+ T cells were isolated. A half-medium replacement with IL-2 medium was carried out on days 3 and 7. Study-wide findings and caveats: Early timepoints after infection were absent, and convalescent patients were few in the study.

The CDR3 consists of 13 residues. The V end was cut by 10 bases, the J end by 5 bases, with 16 bases between. This specimen was CD4+ T cells from PBMCs cultured without peptide, taken before COVID-19 vaccination. The source is a human donor who received a COVID-19 vaccine. V is TRBV12-3 or TRBV12-4 and J is TRBJ2-3; possibly TRBD2 for D (7 bases). The chain's CDR3 is CATRAGAKDTQYF. DNA for the CDR3: TGTGCCACCCGCGCGGGGGCTAAAGATACGCAGTATTTT.